This passage covers 2 T cell receptor beta chains from one sample sequenced in a study of blood T cells in healthy people across ages. PCR was performed a second time for roughly 7 to 12 cycles using a sample-barcoded 5' primer and a J-beta primer mix. TCRdb recomputed calls from the 5' RACE reads with MiXCR, one row per CDR3 protein. The sample records about 900,000 distinct CDR3 sequences, 55% to 65% being singletons. The material sequenced was blood. These receptors all stem from a man aged 25 to 40 in good health.

The chain uses TRBV5-1 and TRBJ1-4; TRBD1 is a possible D gene (5 bases). The CDR3 consists of 16 residues. Per germline, CDR1 SGHRS and CDR2 YFSETQ. Trimming shortened V by 0 bases and J by 5 bases, and 14 bases separated the two germline ends. This CDR3 reads CASSLAQGRQNEKLFF. The CDR3 DNA reads TGCGCCAGCAGCTTGGCCCAGGGAAGACAGAATGAAAAACTGTTTTTT. The full variable domain, completed using reference TRBV5-1 and TRBJ1-4, is KAGVTQTPRYLIKTRGQQVTLSCSPISGHRSVSWYQQTPGQGLQFLFEYFSETQRNKGNFPGRFSGRQFSNSRSEMNVSTLELGDSALYLCASSLAQGRQNEKLFFGSGTQLSVL.

The J gene is TRBJ1-2, the V gene TRBV12-3 or TRBV12-4, with TRBD1 matching 8 bases. Trimming removed 7 bases from V and 7 bases from J; junction bases left unmatched: 5. The CDR3 contains 12 residues. CDR3 residues: CASTPTGGGYTF. The CDR3 nucleotides read TGTGCCAGCACCCCCACAGGGGGTGGCTACACCTTC.